Listed below are T cell receptor beta chains from one sample, sequenced in a study of chemoradiotherapy in HPV16-positive cancers. TCRdb keeps only in-frame clones here, not all; method: immunoSEQ multiplex PCR. The data show 15,000 to 20,000 clones, 75% to 80% seen once. Sampling was carried out from a patient who underwent chemoradiotherapy. Receptor source: a human donor with HPV-associated anogenital cancer. Each CDR3 is given with its conserved first and last residue. D genes are given only for firm matches. Size is stated for part of the rows, as once, few or many counts, or as a class when the clone is expanded.

j_call | clone_size | v_call | d_call | cdr3_nt | cdr3_aa
TRBJ2-1 | NA | TRBV6-1 | NA | TGTGCCAGCAGTGAATATCAGGGGTACAATGAGCAGTTCTTC | CASSEYQGYNEQFF
TRBJ1-2 | NA | TRBV19 | NA | TGTGCCAGTAAACCGGGAAGCTATGGCTACACCTTC | CASKPGSYGYTF
TRBJ2-7 | NA | TRBV5-1 | NA | TGCGCCAGCAGCCCCCGTGGGACCTTGAACTACGAGCAGTACTTC | CASSPRGTLNYEQYF
TRBJ2-5 | NA | TRBV18 | NA | TGTGCCAGCTCACCCGGGACTCTGGGATCGGCGACCCAGTACTTC | CASSPGTLGSATQYF
TRBJ2-1 | NA | TRBV7-2 | TRBD2 | TGTGCCAGCAGCTTTAGACTAGCCGGGAATGAGCAGTTCTTC | CASSFRLAGNEQFF
TRBJ1-2 | NA | TRBV27 | NA | TGTGCCAGCAGTCCAAAGGCCCGGGGTGGCTACACCTTC | CASSPKARGGYTF
TRBJ1-2 | NA | TRBV16 | NA | TGTGCCAGCAGCCTTGAGGCCTACTATGGCTACACCTTC | CASSLEAYYGYTF
TRBJ1-2 | NA | TRBV5-1 | NA | TGCGCCAGCAGCTTGGCCCCGGGGGTGGGCGGCTACACCTTC | CASSLAPGVGGYTF
TRBJ2-6 | NA | TRBV9 | TRBD2 | TGTGCCAGCAGCGTAAATAGCGGGGGGGCCTCTTTCGTTGCTGGGGCCAACGTCCTGACTTTC | CASSVNSGGASFVAGANVLTF
TRBJ2-7 | NA | TRBV28 | TRBD1 | TGTGCCAGCAGTTTTCGGACAGGGGGGATTCTAGCCTACGAGCAGTACTTC | CASSFRTGGILAYEQYF
TRBJ2-7 | NA | TRBV28 | NA | TGTGCCAGCAGTCCCCTCCGGAAGCTCGAGCAGTACTTC | CASSPLRKLEQYF
TRBJ2-5 | NA | TRBV4-2 | NA | TGTGCCAGCAGTCGAGGGTCCCCGAATCAAGAGACCCAGTACTTC | CASSRGSPNQETQYF
TRBJ2-7 | NA | TRBV6-5 | NA | TGTGCCAGCAGTTACACTTTCGGCTACGAGCAGTACTTC | CASSYTFGYEQYF
TRBJ2-3 | NA | TRBV29-1 | NA | TGCAGCGTAGTCGGACTGCCGTCGGCCGCAGATACGCAGTATTTT | CSVVGLPSAADTQYF
TRBJ1-1 | NA | TRBV28 | NA | TGTGCCAGCAGTTTAATGCAGGGTCAACCTTTCTTT | CASSLMQGQPFF
TRBJ2-3 | NA | TRBV6-1 | NA | TGTGCCAGCAGTGAAGACAGGGTTCGGGATACGCAGTATTTT | CASSEDRVRDTQYF
TRBJ1-1 | NA | TRBV6-5 | TRBD1 | TGTGCCAGCAGCGCAGGGACAGGTGAAGCTTTCTTT | CASSAGTGEAFF
TRBJ1-2 | NA | TRBV4-3 | NA | TGCGCCAGCAGCCAAGTAACCTCTACTAACTATGGCTACACCTTC | CASSQVTSTNYGYTF
TRBJ1-1 | NA | TRBV4-3 | NA | TGCGCCAGCAGCCAACAACGAGGGGGGGCTATCAACAACCTTAACACTGAAGCTTTCTTT | CASSQQRGGAINNLNTEAFF
TRBJ1-6 | NA | TRBV6-1 | NA | TGTGCCAGCGGTAGGGGCGGGGAGTCACCCCTCCACTTT | CASGRGGESPLHF
TRBJ2-7 | NA | TRBV19 | TRBD1 | TGTGCCAGTAGTATGGGACAGGGGTCTATCTACGAGCAGTACTTC | CASSMGQGSIYEQYF
TRBJ2-7 | once | TRBV7-2 | TRBD2 | TGTGCCAGCAGCTTAGCGTGGACTAGCGGGGTCGAGCAGTACTTC | CASSLAWTSGVEQYF
TRBJ2-5 | NA | TRBV19 | NA | TGTGCCAGTAGTCGGACAAGGGCAGAAGAGACCCAGTACTTC | CASSRTRAEETQYF
TRBJ1-1 | NA | TRBV4-3 | NA | TGCGCCAGCAGCCGCGAAGGGGCCAGGGGCGCCGAAGCTTTCTTT | CASSREGARGAEAFF
TRBJ2-3 | NA | TRBV5-6 | TRBD2 | TGTGCCAGCAGCTTGGCCGAGCGGGGGGGCACAGATACGCAGTATTTT | CASSLAERGGTDTQYF
TRBJ1-1 | NA | TRBV18 | NA | TGTGCCAGCTCATCCGACGGGTCTCGCACTGAAGCTTTCTTT | CASSSDGSRTEAFF
TRBJ1-2 | NA | TRBV7-2 | NA | TGTGCCAGCAGCCCCGGGGGAGCCTACTATGGCTACACCTTC | CASSPGGAYYGYTF
TRBJ1-1 | NA | TRBV10-3 | NA | TGTGCCATCAGTGTCGGGGACACTGAAGCTTTCTTT | CAISVGDTEAFF
TRBJ1-3 | NA | TRBV6-6 | NA | TGTGCCAGCAGTTACTCGAGCGACTCTGGAAACACCATATATTTT | CASSYSSDSGNTIYF
TRBJ2-7 | few | TRBV6-5 | NA | TGTGCCAGCAGTTACTCCCCGCAGGGTGGGTACGAGCAGTACTTC | CASSYSPQGGYEQYF
TRBJ1-1 | NA | TRBV27 | NA | TGTGCCAGCAGTTGGGGGGATATGAACACTGAAGCTTTCTTT | CASSWGDMNTEAFF
TRBJ2-7 | NA | TRBV7-9 | TRBD1 | TGTGCCAGCAGCGAAACAGGGGACGAGCAGTACTTC | CASSETGDEQYF
TRBJ1-3 | few | TRBV2 | NA | TGTGCCAGCAGTCCTTCCCCACGAAACACCATATATTTT | CASSPSPRNTIYF
TRBJ2-1 | NA | TRBV5-5 | NA | TGTGCCAGCAGCTTGGGCTGGGTATCCTACAATGAGCAGTTCTTC | CASSLGWVSYNEQFF
TRBJ1-2 | NA | TRBV4-2 | NA | TGTGCCAGCAGCCAAGCAGGAGAAGGCTCATATGGCTACACCTTC | CASSQAGEGSYGYTF